This record covers a single T cell receptor (beta chain). Its specificity is not known. This sample stems from a study of blood T cells in healthy people across ages. Trimming cost V 2 bases and J 2 bases; bases outside gene matches: 12. Germline CDR1 and CDR2: MNHEY and SVGAGI. The CDR3 contains 19 residues. Study results and caveats: Bulk PBMC profiling left naive and antigen-experienced comparisons inconclusive.

With a J-beta primer mix and a sample-barcoded 5' primer, a second PCR ran about 7 to 12 cycles. Each CDR3 protein gets one entry after TCRdb re-called the 5' RACE reads with MiXCR. This sample has over 1,200,000 distinct CDR3 sequences, with approximately 59% found just once. The rearrangement uses TRBV6-5 and TRBJ2-3; TRBD2 matches 11 bases. This TCR derives from a man between 18 and 35 years old in good health. Sequences were obtained from blood. This chain's CDR3 is CASSYSGLAGLSNTDTQYF. The CDR3 DNA reads as TGTGCCAGCAGTTACAGTGGACTAGCGGGCCTATCGAACACAGATACGCAGTATTTT.